The clone carrying this TCR beta chain has a count of ten or more. V was clipped by 2 bases and J by 5 bases, with 14 bases between them. Per the germline V gene, CDR1 is SGHRS and CDR2 is YFSETQ. The CDR3 covers 15 residues. What the library attached to individual cDNA molecules were unique molecular identifiers. TCRdb processed the RACE reads anew with MiXCR; each CDR3 protein has one entry. The sample has 42,000 or so distinct CDR3 sequences, 4% seen once. This record belongs to a study of human T cells and chemical hapten exposure. On the study more broadly: Alopecia areata, totalis or universalis affected patients, mainly female.

As to time point: patch test 1, 2 weeks after DPC sensitization. Treatment defined: therapeutic diphenylcyclopropenone sensitization with weekly scalp DPC. Total RNA came from unfractionated whole blood. At patch-test visits, sampling came before the patch test. The sequence was collected from a man over 45 with alopecia areata. Some clones in this sample may be carry-over from other donors' samples. The V call is TRBV5-1, the J call TRBJ2-1; D gene unclear. The sequences come from whole blood, collected in connection with sensitization to the hapten diphenylcyclopropenone (DPC). The CDR3 loop is CASSFDTYPNNEQFF. DNA for the CDR3: TGCGCCAGCAGCTTCGATACCTACCCGAACAATGAGCAGTTCTTC.